The 17 T cell receptor beta chains in this list originate from one sample, sequenced in a study of control samples from healthy donors and cancer patients (dated by TCRdb to about 2020). Library generation was performed with the immunoSEQ multiplex PCR assay. This immuneACCESS table, as held by TCRdb, lists in-frame sequences with V and J called but not all clones. Of the missing ones, under half trace to an unresolved V gene in checked studies; the others have no known cause. Recorded for this sample are 120,000 or so clones; more than 80% of them occurred a single time. The ten largest clones take up more than 2% of the sample. Material for sequencing was blood. These receptors all come from a man in his late teens or twenties in good health.

This clone was seen only once. V is TRBV5-6 and J is TRBJ1-2, with 7 bases that match TRBD1. Looked up from germline, CDR1 is SGHDT and CDR2 is YYEEEE. The V and J ends lost 4 bases and 2 bases, in that order; junction bases with no gene match: 2. The CDR3 loop spans 13 amino acids. The CDR3 protein is CASSGTENYGYTF. The CDR3 DNA sequence: TGTGCCAGCAGCGGGACAGAAAACTATGGCTACACCTTC. Together with reference TRBV5-6 and TRBJ1-2, the CDR3 gives the full variable domain: DAGVTQSPTHLIKTRGQQVTLRCSPKSGHDTVSWYQQALGQGPQFIFQYYEEEERQRGNFPDRFSGHQFPNYSSELNVNALLLGDSALYLCASSGTENYGYTFGSGTRLTVV.

CDR3 DNA: TGTGCCAGCAGCTTAACGGGATACGAGCAGTACTTC. Translating it yields CASSLTGYEQYF. The V gene is TRBV7-2, the J gene TRBJ2-7; perhaps TRBD2 as D (5 bases). Between the trimmed V and J ends, which lost 2 bases and 4 bases, there was a span of 6 bases. The CDR3 contains 12 residues. Per the germline V gene, CDR1 is SGHTA and CDR2 is FQGNSA.

CDR3 loop: CASSPVGGAEADTQYF. The CDR3 DNA follows: TGTGCCAGCAGCCCGGTGGGGGGGGCGGAGGCAGATACGCAGTATTTT. The chain combines TRBV6-2 or TRBV6-3 with TRBJ2-3, with D perhaps TRBD2 (7 bases). CDR3 length equals 16 residues. Germline V gene lookup returns CDR1 MNHEY and CDR2 SVGEGT. Trimming took 6 bases from V and 4 from J, leaving 20 bases between them.

The chain is built from TRBV4-3 and TRBJ1-5, with D unresolved. Between the trimmed V and J ends, which lost 0 bases and 5 bases, there was a span of 11 bases. The CDR3 is made up of 15 amino acids. Per germline, CDR1 LGHNA and CDR2 YSLEER. In DNA form, the CDR3 reads TGCGCCAGCAGCCAAGATGGTAGGGCAGATCAGCCCCAGCATTTT. The encoded protein is CASSQDGRADQPQHF.

J is TRBJ2-7 and V is TRBV28; 14 nucleotides match TRBD2. J lost 0 bases, V lost 10 bases, and 11 bases had no gene match. CDR1 is MDHEN, CDR2 SYDVKM, per germline. CDR3 length: 17 residues. CDR3 residues: CATEGLAGDIFSYEQYF. CDR3 sequence (DNA): TGTGCCACCGAGGGACTAGCGGGGGATATTTTCTCCTACGAGCAGTACTTC.

As regards this clone: Relative to the germline gene, one junction end is altered; a read error may explain this. The chain combines TRBV14 with TRBJ2-1, with D perhaps matching TRBD2 (7 bases). Germline V CDR1 and CDR2: SGHDN, FVKESK. This CDR3 has 14 residues. This chain's CDR3 is CASSQDGWRGLKVF. For the CDR3, the DNA is TGTGCCAGCAGCCAAGATGGATGGCGGGGGCTCAAGGTCTTC.

The chain is built from TRBV7-7 and TRBJ2-6; no reliable D call. This CDR3 spans 13 amino acids. Germline loops: CDR1 SSHAT, CDR2 FNYEAQ (reference sequence). CDR3 coding DNA: TGTGCTATTCGCTCCTCTGGGGCCAACGTCCTGACTTTC. Its translation is CAIRSSGANVLTF.

This chain connects TRBV11-2 to TRBJ2-1; D possibly corresponds to TRBD2 (6 bases). Trimming shortened V by 4 bases and J by 6 bases, and 10 bases separated the two germline ends. In germline, CDR1 is SGHAT, CDR2 FQNNGV. The length of the CDR3 is 13 residues. For the CDR3, the DNA is TGTGCCAGCAGCTGGAGACTAGTCAATGAGCAGTTCTTC. It encodes CASSWRLVNEQFF.

This clone was picked up a small number of times. J is TRBJ2-1 and V is TRBV7-9, with 7 bases aligning to TRBD2. The CDR3 contains 18 residues. V was clipped by 5 bases and J by 2 bases; unmatched bases: 15. Per the germline V gene, CDR1 is SEHNR and CDR2 is FQNEAQ (reference sequence). CDR3 coding DNA: TGTGCCAGCAGCCCGCCCCTGAGACTAGCTAGAACCTACAATGAGCAGTTCTTC. Protein sequence: CASSPPLRLARTYNEQFF.

The J gene is TRBJ1-1, the V gene TRBV27; D might be TRBD1 (5 bases). The CDR3 runs 13 residues. Trimming stripped 2 bases from V and 1 base from J, with 5 bases between. Germline values: CDR1 MNHEY, CDR2 SMNVEV (reference sequence). The CDR3 nucleotides are TGTGCCAGCAGTTTAGGGACGAACACTGAAGCTTTCTTT. Amino acids: CASSLGTNTEAFF.

This sequence joins TRBV4-1 and TRBJ2-5; unclear D gene. Germline lookup yields CDR1 MGHRA and CDR2 YSYEKL. Trimming left V 2 bases short and J 2 bases short, with 3 bases between. The CDR3 is 12 amino acids. The CDR3 region has the DNA TGCGCCAGCAGCCAACCACAAGAGACCCAGTACTTC. It is translated as CASSQPQETQYF.

This clone has only one observation. CDR3 sequence (DNA): TGTGCCAGCAGCGGCGGAGAAACAGGGGGCGACGGCTACACCTTC. Amino acids: CASSGGETGGDGYTF. The chain combines TRBV9 with TRBJ1-2; 9 positions match TRBD1. The germline V gene has CDR1 SGDLS and CDR2 YYNGEE. The J segment lost 8 bases and the V segment lost 3 bases, leaving 11 bases of the junction unmatched. The CDR3 sequence is 15 residues long. The whole variable domain, filled in from reference TRBV9 and TRBJ1-2, reads DSGVTQTPKHLITATGQRVTLRCSPRSGDLSVYWYQQSLDQGLQFLIQYYNGEERAKGNILERFSAQQFPDLHSELNLSSLELGDSALYFCASSGGETGGDGYTFGSGTRLTVV.

Details on this clone: A read error may produce the germline difference seen at one junction end. The V and J genes are TRBV7-7 and TRBJ2-2; no firm D call. The length of the CDR3 is 13 residues. The germline CDR1 and CDR2 sequences are SSHAT and FNYEAQ (reference sequence). CDR3 coding DNA: TGTGCTAGCAGCTCGAACGTCGCCGGGGAGCTGTTTTTT. Amino acid sequence: CASSSNVAGELFF.

The chain recombines TRBV30 with TRBJ2-1, with 7 bases fitting TRBD1. V shed 5 bases and J 5 bases; nucleotides not matched to a gene: 6. This CDR3 is 13 amino acids long. The germline CDR1 and CDR2 sequences are GTSNPN and SVGIG (reference sequence). CDR3 sequence reads: CAWAGTEDNEQFF. DNA for the CDR3: TGTGCCTGGGCCGGGACAGAGGACAATGAGCAGTTCTTC.

This clone showed up just once. The rearrangement joins TRBV7-2 to TRBJ1-2, with TRBD1 matching over 7 bases. This CDR3 comprises 14 residues. The ends lost 4 bases at V and 8 bases at J; junction bases unmatched: 10. Germline V CDR1 and CDR2: SGHTA, FQGNSA. The CDR3 region has the DNA TGTGCCAGCAGCTCCTACAGGGGATGGGGGGGCTACACCTTC. This gives the protein CASSSYRGWGGYTF. The variable domain in full, completed from reference TRBV7-2 and TRBJ1-2, reads GAGVSQSPSNKVTEKGKDVELRCDPISGHTALYWYRQSLGQGLEFLIYFQGNSAPDKSGLPSDRFSAERTGGSVSTLTIQRTQQEDSAVYLCASSSYRGWGGYTFGSGTRLTVV.

This chain uses TRBV7-9 with TRBJ2-3; 7 bases match TRBD1. Germline values: CDR1 SEHNR, CDR2 FQNEAQ (reference sequence). The CDR3 spans 13 residues. V was pared by 5 bases and J by 5 bases, with 4 bases of the junction left unmatched. The CDR3 DNA reads TGTGCCAGCAGCGCGACAGGGCAAGATACGCAGTATTTT. Its translation is CASSATGQDTQYF.

The chain employs TRBV2 and TRBJ2-3; D is ambiguous. CDR1 is SNHLY and CDR2 is FYNNEI in the germline V gene. The ends were cut back, 8 bases at V and 5 bases at J, with 14 bases in the middle. This CDR3 comprises 13 residues. The CDR3 protein is CASWPPGIDTQYF. The CDR3 DNA reads as TGTGCCAGCTGGCCCCCGGGCATAGATACGCAGTATTTT. The full variable domain, its missing parts supplied by reference TRBV2 and TRBJ2-3, is EPEVTQTPSHQVTQMGQEVILRCVPISNHLYFYWYRQILGQKVEFLVSFYNNEISEKSEIFDDQFSVERPDGSNFTLKIRSTKLEDSAMYFCASWPPGIDTQYFGPGTRLTVL.